The 21 T cell receptor beta chains listed next were all sequenced from one sample in a study of tumor-infiltrating lymphocytes in localized non-small cell lung cancer. Sequenced by immunoSEQ multiplex PCR; TCRdb stores in-frame clones only, minus some. This sample has fewer than 12,000 clones, with around 57% found just once. The sample taken for sequencing was lung tumor tissue. Receptors were obtained from a human donor with non-small cell lung cancer.

The chain recombines TRBV7-2 with TRBJ1-1, with a weak D call TRBD1 (6 bases). This CDR3 comprises 14 residues. V lost 5 bases and J 6 bases, leaving 16 bases between the germline ends. Germline values: CDR1 SGHTA, CDR2 FQGNSA. The CDR3: CASSKTRGTAEAFF. The DNA for the CDR3 is TGTGCCAGCAGCAAAACCAGGGGTACGGCTGAAGCTTTCTTT.

This chain links TRBV5-1 with TRBJ2-7, with D hard to call. The germline gives CDR1 SGHRS, CDR2 YFSETQ. The length of the CDR3 is 12 residues. V shed 3 bases and J shed 1 base, with 5 bases lying between them. CDR3 nucleotides: TGCGCCAGCAGCTACTGGTCCTACGAGCAGTACTTC. This codes for CASSYWSYEQYF.

The rearrangement links TRBV27 to TRBJ2-7, with unresolved D. Trimming took off 0 bases at V and 3 bases at J, with 6 bases between the two ends. The germline CDR1 and CDR2 sequences are MNHEY and SMNVEV (reference sequence). The CDR3 covers 13 residues. The CDR3 bases are TGTGCCAGCAGTTTATCACCCAGCTACGAGCAGTACTTC. It translates to CASSLSPSYEQYF.

Within the sample, this clone is medium-sized. This sequence joins TRBV13 and TRBJ2-5; D is unclear. The CDR3 spans 13 residues. V shed 5 bases and J shed 4 bases, with 11 bases lying between them. Germline CDR1 and CDR2: PRHDT and FYEKMQ (reference sequence). The CDR3 is CASSVALIETQYF. CDR3 DNA sequence: TGTGCCAGCAGCGTGGCCCTTATAGAGACCCAGTACTTC.

This clone was detected a few times. This rearrangement joins TRBV6-5 to TRBJ1-5, with D unclear. Germline V gene sequence: CDR1 MNHEY, CDR2 SVGAGI. V was pared by 8 bases and J by 9 bases, with 14 bases between. The CDR3 runs to 12 residues. The CDR3 loop is CASGESKGPQHF. CDR3 nucleotides: TGTGCCAGCGGCGAATCTAAGGGGCCCCAGCATTTT.

The V call is TRBV30, the J call TRBJ2-7, with D perhaps matching TRBD2 (5 bases). Germline CDR1 and CDR2: GTSNPN and SVGIG (reference sequence). The CDR3 runs 13 residues. V gave up 7 bases and J gave up 7 bases, with 20 bases separating them. The CDR3 loop reads CALGRAQREEQYF. The CDR3 bases are TGTGCCTTAGGGCGGGCCCAAAGAGAAGAGCAGTACTTC. Complete variable domain (other parts from reference TRBV30 and TRBJ2-7): SQTIHQWPATLVQPVGSPLSLECTVEGTSNPNLYWYRQAAGRGLQLLFYSVGIGQISSEVPQNLSASRPQDRQFILSSKKLLLSDSGFYLCALGRAQREEQYFGPGTRLTVT.

This clone qualifies as medium-sized (0.01 to 0.1%). The V and J genes are TRBV28 and TRBJ2-1; either TRBD1 or TRBD2 may fit D (6 bases each). CDR1 is MDHEN and CDR2 is SYDVKM in the germline V gene. The ends were cut back, 5 bases at V and 10 bases at J, with 12 bases in the middle. The CDR3 length is 12 residues. CDR3: CASSNSGGEQFF. CDR3 in DNA: TGTGCCAGCAGTAATTCCGGGGGCGAGCAGTTCTTC. The variable domain in full, completed from reference TRBV28 and TRBJ2-1, reads DVKVTQSSRYLVKRTGEKVFLECVQDMDHENMFWYRQDPGLGLRLIYFSYDVKMKEKGDIPEGYSVSREKKERFSLILESASTNQTSMYLCASSNSGGEQFFGPGTRLTVL.

This chain uses TRBV5-4 with TRBJ2-3, with 9 bases aligning to TRBD1. The germline V gene has CDR1 SGHNT and CDR2 YYREEE (reference sequence). V shed 4 bases, J shed 2 bases, and the junction held 8 bases outside the gene matches. CDR3 length equals 16 residues. The CDR3 protein is CASSPGQGGPTDTQYF. The CDR3 nucleotides are TGTGCCAGCAGCCCGGGACAGGGCGGGCCCACAGATACGCAGTATTTT.

The table lists this clone with a few counts. This chain links TRBV7-9 with TRBJ2-4, with 12 positions matching TRBD2. This CDR3 has 16 residues. CDR1 and CDR2 (germline): SEHNR, FQNEAQ (reference sequence). Germline trimming cut 1 base from V and 10 bases from J; bases unmatched to any gene: 8. The CDR3 here is CASSLGTSGGQTIQYF. The DNA for the CDR3 is TGTGCCAGCAGCTTAGGAACTAGCGGGGGGCAAACGATTCAGTACTTC.

The chain combines TRBV18 with TRBJ2-1, with D perhaps assigned TRBD1 or TRBD2 (5 bases each). CDR1 is KGHSH, CDR2 LQKENI, per germline. V was trimmed by 4 bases and J by 3 bases, leaving 10 bases between them. The CDR3 sequence is 14 residues long. The CDR3 DNA reads TGTGCCAGCTCACAGGGGAGAATCTACAATGAGCAGTTCTTC. The encoded protein is CASSQGRIYNEQFF.

This chain uses TRBV5-1 with TRBJ1-3; D is unresolved. The CDR3 length is 15 residues. Per germline, CDR1 SGHRS and CDR2 YFSETQ. V lost 3 bases and J lost 0, with 10 bases in between. The CDR3: CASSSEDGSGNTIYF. In DNA form, the CDR3 reads TGCGCCAGCAGCTCCGAGGACGGCTCTGGAAACACCATATATTTT.

The J gene is TRBJ1-4, the V gene TRBV11-2, with 8 bases aligning to TRBD1. This CDR3 has 15 amino acids. The germline CDR1 and CDR2 sequences are SGHAT and FQNNGV. The V and J ends lost 0 bases and 8 bases, in that order; junction bases with no gene match: 5. CDR3 coding DNA: TGTGCCAGCAGCTTAGACGGCAGGGGGCGCGAAAAACTGTTTTTT. As protein: CASSLDGRGREKLFF.

V is TRBV2 and J is TRBJ2-7; D gene unclear. Trimming removed 1 base at V and 7 bases at J, with 11 bases between. There are 13 residues in the CDR3. Germline lookup yields CDR1 SNHLY and CDR2 FYNNEI. CDR3 in amino acids: CASSEGPFGEQYF. CDR3 DNA sequence: TGTGCCAGCAGTGAAGGACCATTCGGGGAGCAGTACTTC.

This sequence joins TRBV7-2 and TRBJ2-5, with D perhaps matching TRBD2 (6 bases). Trimming removed 3 bases from V and 5 bases from J, with 13 bases in between. The germline gives CDR1 SGHTA, CDR2 FQGNSA. This CDR3 is 14 amino acids long. The DNA for the CDR3 is TGTGCCAGCAGCTTGTATTCGGGGGTGGAGACCCAGTACTTC. It translates to CASSLYSGVETQYF.

The chain uses TRBV5-1 and TRBJ2-7; D is ambiguous. There are 13 residues in the CDR3. The V gene lost 0 bases and the J gene lost 2 bases, with 6 bases spanning the gap. CDR1 is SGHRS and CDR2 is YFSETQ in the germline V gene. The CDR3 DNA follows: TGCGCCAGCAGCTTGGGTCTTACCTACGAGCAGTACTTC. It is translated as CASSLGLTYEQYF.

The chain recombines TRBV25-1 with TRBJ1-2; D gene ambiguous. This CDR3 region has 13 residues. CDR1 MGHDK and CDR2 SYGVNS come from the germline V gene. The V gene lost 4 bases and the J gene lost 0 bases, with 6 bases spanning the gap. CDR3 nucleotide sequence: TGTGCCAGCAGTGCGTCAGCTAACTATGGCTACACCTTC. It translates to CASSASANYGYTF.

This clone is labeled large (0.1 to 1%). The V gene is TRBV6-5, the J gene TRBJ2-7, with unresolved D. Trimming took 2 bases from V and 3 from J, leaving 5 bases between them. Germline CDR1 is MNHEY and CDR2 is SVGAGI. The CDR3 contains 12 residues. CDR3: CASSYEGYEQYF. The CDR3 DNA is TGTGCCAGCAGTTACGAAGGCTACGAGCAGTACTTC.

A few counts support this clone. The chain has TRBV5-1 and TRBJ2-7; 9 bases fit TRBD2. Germline lookup yields CDR1 SGHRS and CDR2 YFSETQ. The V segment lost 2 bases and the J segment 4 bases; nucleotides outside the gene matches: 7. This CDR3 has 15 amino acids. CDR3 DNA sequence: TGCGCCAGCAGCTTCGGTAGCGGGGGAGTATACGAGCAGTACTTC. Its translation is CASSFGSGGVYEQYF.

This chain links TRBV5-1 with TRBJ1-2; unclear D gene. Germline CDR1 and CDR2: SGHRS and YFSETQ. CDR3 length: 15 residues. V lost 1 base and J lost 5, with 15 bases in between. The CDR3 DNA reads TGCGCCAGCAGCTTGACGGGAGGGTCGGGATATGGCTACACCTTC. Amino acid sequence: CASSLTGGSGYGYTF.

The chain employs TRBV6-6 and TRBJ1-2; TRBD1 matches at 7 bases. CDR3 length: 12 residues. The V gene end was trimmed by 11 bases and the J gene end by 2 bases; junction bases not matched to a gene: 5. Germline CDR1 is MNHNY and CDR2 is SVGAGI (reference sequence). CDR3 DNA: TGTGCCGAGTGGGGACAGAACTATGGCTACACCTTC. Translating it yields CAEWGQNYGYTF.

Only a few counts were recorded for this clone. The chain is built from TRBV6-5 and TRBJ2-7, with TRBD2 matching over 13 bases. The junction had 3 bases not matched to a gene; V was cut back by 5 bases and J by 5 bases. This CDR3 spans 14 amino acids. Germline loops: CDR1 MNHEY, CDR2 SVGAGI. The CDR3 sequence is CASSQLAGGHEQYF. In DNA, the CDR3 is TGTGCCAGCAGTCAACTAGCGGGGGGGCACGAGCAGTACTTC.